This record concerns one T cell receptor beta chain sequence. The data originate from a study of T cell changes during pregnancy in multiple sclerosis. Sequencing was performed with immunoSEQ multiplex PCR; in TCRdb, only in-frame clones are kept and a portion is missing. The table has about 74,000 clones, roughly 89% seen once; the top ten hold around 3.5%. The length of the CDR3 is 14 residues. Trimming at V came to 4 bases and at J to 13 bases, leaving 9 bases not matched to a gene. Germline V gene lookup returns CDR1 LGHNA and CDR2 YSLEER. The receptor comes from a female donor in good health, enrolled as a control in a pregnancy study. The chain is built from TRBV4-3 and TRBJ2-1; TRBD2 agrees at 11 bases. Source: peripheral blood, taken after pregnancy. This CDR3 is CASSPGLAASEQFF. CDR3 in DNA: TGCGCCAGCAGCCCGGGACTAGCGGCCTCTGAACAGTTCTTC.